Included here is one T cell receptor beta chain sequence, with context. The antigen is undetermined. This specimen belongs to a study of cytomegalovirus exposure and HLA in healthy donors. Study-level points and caveats: Near-uniform donor sequencing depth was presumed by presence/absence analyses.

Germline assignment: CDR1 SGHVS and CDR2 FNYEAQ. The CDR3 is 17 residues long. In the PCR, 60 Vbeta and 13 Jbeta primers were used. Method: immunoSEQ multiplex PCR; TCRdb's copy keeps in-frame clones and lacks some. The sample consists of about 100,000 clones, around four fifths of them appearing once. The V call is TRBV7-6, the J call TRBJ2-5, with a weak D call TRBD1 (6 bases). The closer fit of TRBJ2-7 to the DNA end suggests the J call may be wrong. Input material: PBMCs. The receptor comes from a middle-aged man in good health and CMV-seronegative. CDR3 sequence (DNA): TGTGCCAGCAGTTCTACATACCGCAGGGGCTTTTCCTACGAGCAGTACTTC. It translates to CASSSTYRRGFSYEQYF.